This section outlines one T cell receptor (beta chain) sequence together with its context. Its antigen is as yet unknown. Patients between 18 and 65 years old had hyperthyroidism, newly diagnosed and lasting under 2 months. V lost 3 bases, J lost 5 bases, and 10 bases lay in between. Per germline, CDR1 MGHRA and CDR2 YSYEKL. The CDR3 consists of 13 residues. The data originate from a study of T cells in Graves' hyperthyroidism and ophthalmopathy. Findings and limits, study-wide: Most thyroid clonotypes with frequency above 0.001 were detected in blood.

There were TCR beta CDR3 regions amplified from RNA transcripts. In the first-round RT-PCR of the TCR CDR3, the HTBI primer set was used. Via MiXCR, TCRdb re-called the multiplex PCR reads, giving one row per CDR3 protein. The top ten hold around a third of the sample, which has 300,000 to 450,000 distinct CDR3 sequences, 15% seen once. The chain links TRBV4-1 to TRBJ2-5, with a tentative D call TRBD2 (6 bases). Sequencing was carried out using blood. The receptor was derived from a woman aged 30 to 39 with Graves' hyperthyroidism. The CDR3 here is CASSQGLRETQYF. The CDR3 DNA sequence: TGCGCCAGCAGCCAGGGACTCCGGGAGACCCAGTACTTC.